A selection of T cell receptor beta chains follows, all from one sample in a study of blood T cell repertoires in COVID-19. Clones were sequenced by immunoSEQ multiplex PCR, and TCRdb holds only the in-frame ones, with some missing. Of fewer than 80,000 clones detected, 78% appear once; the ten largest clones hold 12% to 15%. Input material: peripheral blood. The receptors were gathered from a man aged 55-75 years with COVID-19, enrolled during active disease. CDR3s include the opening cysteine and the closing phenylalanine or tryptophan. The D gene is left open where the match is weak. Clone size is given for some rows only: seen once, a few or many times, or a class if the clone is expanded.

clone_size	j_call	v_call	d_call	cdr3_nt	cdr3_aa
few	TRBJ1-6	TRBV6-1	TRBD1	TGTGCCAGCAGTGAAACGGACAGGGGGCCTTTCCTTAATTCACCCCTCCACTTT	CASSETDRGPFLNSPLHF
once	TRBJ2-3	TRBV2	TRBD2	TGTGCCAGCTCAAAAGAGCGGGGGAGCACAGATACGCAGTATTTT	CASSKERGSTDTQYF
once	TRBJ2-5	TRBV29-1	TRBD2	TGCAGCGTTGAGGCTAGCGGGGGAGGGACCCAGTACTTC	CSVEASGGGTQYF
once	TRBJ2-7	TRBV5-1	TRBD1	TGCGCCAGCAGCCCCGGGACAGGGGGCGGTGAGCAGTACTTC	CASSPGTGGGEQYF
.	TRBJ2-2	TRBV3-1/TRBV3-2	TRBD2	TGTGCCAGCAGGGCGACGGGAGGGCCTCCCGGGGAGCTGTTTTTT	CASRATGGPPGELFF
.	TRBJ1-2	TRBV11-2	.	TGTGCCAGCAGCACTACAGGGTACTATGGCTACACCTTC	CASSTTGYYGYTF
.	TRBJ1-1	TRBV5-6	.	TGTGCCAGCAGCTTGGGATATAGCACTGAAGCTTTCTTT	CASSLGYSTEAFF
.	TRBJ2-3	TRBV11-2	.	TGTGCCAGCAGCTTAGGGACTTTCCCGGTAACAGATACGCAGTATTTT	CASSLGTFPVTDTQYF
.	TRBJ2-5	TRBV10-3	TRBD1	TGTGCCATCAGTGAGTCGACCCCGGGACAGGTGACTCAAGAGACCCAGTACTTC	CAISESTPGQVTQETQYF
once	TRBJ1-2	TRBV19	.	TGTGCCAGTAGTATACAGTCTCTCTATGGCTACACCTTC	CASSIQSLYGYTF
.	TRBJ2-5	TRBV25-1	TRBD2	TGTGCCAGCAGTGAAAGGTCGGCGGGAGGTCTGGAGACCCAGTACTTC	CASSERSAGGLETQYF
.	TRBJ2-1	TRBV3-1/TRBV3-2	TRBD2	TGTGCCAGCAGCCTGATTAGCGGGAGCTCTTCCTACAATGAGCAGTTCTTC	CASSLISGSSSYNEQFF
.	TRBJ2-3	TRBV29-1	TRBD2	TGCAGCGTTGAAGGGGGTAGCGGGGGGCTGTCTAGCACAGATACGCAGTATTTT	CSVEGGSGGLSSTDTQYF
.	TRBJ2-5	TRBV10-2	.	TGCGCCAGCAGTGAATTAATACAAGAGACCCAGTACTTC	CASSELIQETQYF
.	TRBJ2-5	TRBV9	.	TGTGCCAGCAGCGTATCGTCGGGTCCCGAGACCCAGTACTTC	CASSVSSGPETQYF
.	TRBJ2-5	TRBV6-5	.	TGTGCCAGCAGTTACTGGGGCAGGGCTTCTGGAGAGACCCAGTACTTC	CASSYWGRASGETQYF
.	TRBJ1-5	TRBV28	.	TGTGCCAGCAGCTCCTCCATCGGAGGTAGCAATCAGCCCCAGCATTTT	CASSSSIGGSNQPQHF
once	TRBJ2-3	TRBV6-5	TRBD2	TGTGCCACCGGGACTAGCGGGAGTGTAACAGATACGCAGTATTTT	CATGTSGSVTDTQYF
.	TRBJ1-1	TRBV5-1	.	TGCGCCAGCAGCTTCAGGGTGAACACTGAAGCTTTCTTT	CASSFRVNTEAFF
.	TRBJ2-3	TRBV7-2	TRBD1	TGTGCCAGCAGCATCGACAGGGGACGAACGCAGTATTTT	CASSIDRGRTQYF
.	TRBJ2-7	TRBV6-4	TRBD1	TGTGCCAGCATATCCGGTGGTGGGGCAGGGGGCTCCTACGAGCAGTACTTC	CASISGGGAGGSYEQYF
once	TRBJ2-7	TRBV7-9	.	TGTGCCAGCAGCTTCGACCCCCGACAGGGAGGCTTACACGAGCAGTACTTC	CASSFDPRQGGLHEQYF
few	TRBJ2-5	TRBV19	.	TGTGCCAGTAGTATAACGGAGGGGCTCGGGACCCAGTACTTC	CASSITEGLGTQYF
once	TRBJ1-3	TRBV11-2	TRBD1	TGTGCCAGCAGTATTGCGGGACAGCGGCTAAACACCATATATTTT	CASSIAGQRLNTIYF
.	TRBJ1-1	TRBV4-1	.	TGCGCCAGCAGCCAACATCAGGGGCGGATGAACACTGAAGCTTTCTTT	CASSQHQGRMNTEAFF
.	TRBJ2-1	TRBV18	TRBD1	TGTGCCAGCTCCCCGGGACAGGGTGCCTACAATGAGCAGTTCTTC	CASSPGQGAYNEQFF
.	TRBJ2-2	TRBV5-1	TRBD2	TGCGCCAGCAGCTTGGTTGGGACTAGCGGTGGGGAGCTGTTTTTT	CASSLVGTSGGELFF
.	TRBJ1-3	TRBV19	.	TGTGCCAGTAGCCGCAGGGGCTCAGGAAACACCATATATTTT	CASSRRGSGNTIYF
.	TRBJ2-3	TRBV5-1	.	TGCGCCAGCAGCTTGACAGGACACCCGGTGGATACGCAGTATTTT	CASSLTGHPVDTQYF
medium-sized	TRBJ1-5	TRBV19	.	TGTGCCAGTAGTATAGTTTCAGGGGCAGGTCAGCCCCAGCATTTT	CASSIVSGAGQPQHF
.	TRBJ1-1	TRBV18	TRBD1	TGTGCCAGCTCAACGGGGACAGGTGGGGATGTCACTGAAGCTTTCTTT	CASSTGTGGDVTEAFF
.	TRBJ2-1	TRBV5-1	.	TGCGCCAGCAGCCTGGACATAGCAGAGGCTGAGCAGTTCTTC	CASSLDIAEAEQFF
few	TRBJ2-7	TRBV15	TRBD2	TGTGCCACCAGCAGAGATGGCGCTCGGGGGGAGGAGCAGTACTTC	CATSRDGARGEEQYF
.	TRBJ1-1	TRBV5-1	.	TGCGCCAGCAGCTTGTCGGACAGAGCGAACACTGAAGCTTTCTTT	CASSLSDRANTEAFF
.	TRBJ2-1	TRBV7-9	TRBD2	TGTGCCAGCAGCTTAGTTTGGCGGGAGGGAGTCAATGAGCAGTTCTTC	CASSLVWREGVNEQFF
.	TRBJ1-1	TRBV30	TRBD1	TGTGCCTGGAGTGACGTAGGACAGGGTGAAGCTTTCTTT	CAWSDVGQGEAFF
.	TRBJ2-7	TRBV29-1	.	TGCAGCATTCACAGCGGTGAATCCTACGAGCAGTACTTC	CSIHSGESYEQYF
.	TRBJ2-1	TRBV5-1	TRBD2	TGCGCCAGCAGCGCCCGGACTAGCGGGGGATACAATGAGCAGTTCTTC	CASSARTSGGYNEQFF
.	TRBJ2-1	TRBV24-1	TRBD1	TGTGCCACCAGGGACAGGGGGTTTTACAATGAGCAGTTCTTC	CATRDRGFYNEQFF
.	TRBJ2-2	TRBV6-2/TRBV6-3	.	TGTGCCAGCAGTTATAGAGGGCTCAGGAGCACCGGGGAGCTGTTTTTT	CASSYRGLRSTGELFF
.	TRBJ2-3	TRBV19	.	TGTGCCAGTGGGGTAGCGGCAGATACGCAGTATTTT	CASGVAADTQYF
once	TRBJ1-6	TRBV9	TRBD1	TGTGCCAGCAGCGCCGGGACAGGGGGATCACCCCTCCACTTT	CASSAGTGGSPLHF
.	TRBJ1-2	TRBV18	.	TGTGCCAGCCGCGAACAGGGTGGACACTATGGCTACACCTTC	CASREQGGHYGYTF
.	TRBJ1-2	TRBV5-1	.	TGCGCCAGCAGCTTGACTGTAAACTATGGCTACACCTTC	CASSLTVNYGYTF
.	TRBJ2-5	TRBV14	TRBD1	TGTGCCAGCAGCCAAGCCTCAGGGGGCTGGGAGACCCAGTACTTC	CASSQASGGWETQYF
.	TRBJ2-1	TRBV30	TRBD2	TGTGCCTGGATGGCGGGGACTAGCTCCTACAATGAGCAGTTCTTC	CAWMAGTSSYNEQFF
.	TRBJ2-5	TRBV5-6	.	TGTGCCAGCAGCAACCTAGGCGGATGGAAGTTCGAGACCCAGTACTTC	CASSNLGGWKFETQYF
.	TRBJ2-5	TRBV9	.	TGTGCCAGCAGCCCCCCCCCGGGGGAGACCCAGTACTTC	CASSPPPGETQYF
few	TRBJ2-7	TRBV5-6	TRBD2	TGTGCCAGCAGCTTGGGGGGAGGGGCGAGCTCCTACGAGCAGTACTTC	CASSLGGGASSYEQYF
.	TRBJ1-1	TRBV3-1/TRBV3-2	.	TGTGCCAGCAGCACAAGGAACACTGAAGCTTTCTTT	CASSTRNTEAFF
.	TRBJ1-6	TRBV6-5	TRBD1	TGTGCCAGCAGCACAGGGGGCATCTATAATTCACCCCTCCACTTT	CASSTGGIYNSPLHF
once	TRBJ2-5	TRBV9	TRBD1	TGTGCCAGCAGCGCACAGGGACAGGCAAGGGAGACCCAGTACTTC	CASSAQGQARETQYF
.	TRBJ1-5	TRBV3-1/TRBV3-2	.	TGTGCCAGCAGCCAGCCTTTGGGTAGCCAGCCCCAGCATTTT	CASSQPLGSQPQHF
.	TRBJ2-7	TRBV5-4	.	TGTGCCAGCAGCTTGGGCGAGGAGCAGTACTTC	CASSLGEEQYF
.	TRBJ2-7	TRBV19	TRBD2	TGTGCCACCTCCAGGTCTAGCGGATCTTGGGAGCAGTACTTC	CATSRSSGSWEQYF
few	TRBJ1-1	TRBV6-5	.	TGTGCCAGCCACCCGAGTGAGGCGACTGAAGCTTTCTTT	CASHPSEATEAFF
once	TRBJ2-1	TRBV5-1	.	TGCGCCAGCAGCTCCAGGGGGGACAGTGCGGCCATAGAGCAGTTCTTC	CASSSRGDSAAIEQFF
few	TRBJ1-6	TRBV9	.	TGTGCCAGCAGCCCCAGCGGGGACGTCGGATCACCCCTCCACTTT	CASSPSGDVGSPLHF
.	TRBJ2-5	TRBV3-1/TRBV3-2	TRBD1	TGTGCCAGCAGGAACAGGGGAAAAGAGACCCAGTACTTC	CASRNRGKETQYF